This is a list of T cell receptor beta chains from one sample in a study of control samples from healthy donors and cancer patients. Produced via immunoSEQ multiplex PCR; TCRdb's table is partial and in-frame only. The sample yields about 160,000 clones, about 94% seen once. The sample consisted of blood. Receptors were obtained from a middle-aged woman in good health. Both conserved end residues are part of each CDR3.

j_gene	v_gene	CDR3aa
TRBJ1-5	TRBV2	CASSTDWERSQPQHF
TRBJ1-4	TRBV9	CASSVFAGGREKLFF
TRBJ2-1	TRBV11-2	CASSLDSLEVSYNEQFF
TRBJ1-1	TRBV5-6	CASSLWTNFRVEAFF
TRBJ1-3	TRBV5-4	CASSGGTVSGNTIYF
TRBJ1-2	TRBV14	CASSLYYRVDYGYTF
TRBJ1-1	TRBV11-2	CASSLDWAGAAFF
TRBJ2-1	TRBV30	CAWRTYNEQFF
TRBJ2-1	TRBV19	CASSIIRGPDIYNEQFF
TRBJ2-3	TRBV7-2	CASNTAGGGDTQYF
TRBJ2-2	TRBV11-3	CASSSEGGELFF
TRBJ1-6	TRBV5-6	CASSLQGNSPLHF
TRBJ2-7	TRBV20-1	CSAIGRIEQYF
TRBJ2-7	TRBV6-5	CASSYSAETYEQYF
TRBJ1-4	TRBV3-1/TRBV3-2	CASSPPSRNEKLFF
TRBJ2-1	TRBV7-9	CASSRVGLEQFF
TRBJ2-7	TRBV7-9	CASSRGTSFEQYF
TRBJ2-1	TRBV11-2	CASWGGLGGGPIGNEQFF
TRBJ2-3	TRBV5-1	CASSPYTDTQYF
TRBJ2-1	TRBV7-3	CASSFLRANVQFF
TRBJ1-1	TRBV9	CASSQSAGTGRTEAFF
TRBJ2-3	TRBV3-1/TRBV3-2	CASSQGRYSVRASTDTQYF
TRBJ1-6	TRBV18	CASSPSDRGGSPLHF